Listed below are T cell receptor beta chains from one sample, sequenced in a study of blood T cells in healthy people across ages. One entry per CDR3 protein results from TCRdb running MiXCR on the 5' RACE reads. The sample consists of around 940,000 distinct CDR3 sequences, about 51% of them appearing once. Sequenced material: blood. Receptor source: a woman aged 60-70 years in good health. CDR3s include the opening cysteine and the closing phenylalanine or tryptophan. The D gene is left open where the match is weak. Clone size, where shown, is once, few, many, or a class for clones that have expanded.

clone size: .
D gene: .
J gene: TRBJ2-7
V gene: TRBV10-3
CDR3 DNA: TGTGCCGTCAGTGACGGGGACTTCTACGAGCAGTACTTT
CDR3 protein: CAVSDGDFYEQYF

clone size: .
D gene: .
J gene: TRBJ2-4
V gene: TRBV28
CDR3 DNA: TGTGCCAGCAGTTTCCGACGGCCTAACCTAGCCAAAAACATTCAGTACTTC
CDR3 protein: CASSFRRPNLAKNIQYF

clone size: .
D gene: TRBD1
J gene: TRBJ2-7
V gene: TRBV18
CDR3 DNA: TGTGCCAGCTCACCAGCGGCAGGGGGTAATTACGAGCAGTACTTC
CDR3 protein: CASSPAAGGNYEQYF

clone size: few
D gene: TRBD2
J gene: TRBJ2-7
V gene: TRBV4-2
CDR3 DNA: TGTGCCAGCAGCCAAGAGTGGCGGGAGCCTTACGAGCAGTACTTC
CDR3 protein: CASSQEWREPYEQYF

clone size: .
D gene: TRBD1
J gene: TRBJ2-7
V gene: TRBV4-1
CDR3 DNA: TGCGCCAGCAGCCAGCCGGGACAGGGGACCTACGAGCAGTACTTC
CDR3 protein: CASSQPGQGTYEQYF

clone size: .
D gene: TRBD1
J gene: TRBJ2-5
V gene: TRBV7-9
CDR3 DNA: TGTGCCAGCAGCTACAGACAGGGGGTGAGGGAGACCCAGTACTTC
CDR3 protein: CASSYRQGVRETQYF

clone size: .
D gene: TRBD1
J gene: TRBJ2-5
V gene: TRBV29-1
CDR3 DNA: TGCAGCGTAAACTGGACAGCCAGGGGGGAGACCCAGTACTTC
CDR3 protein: CSVNWTARGETQYF

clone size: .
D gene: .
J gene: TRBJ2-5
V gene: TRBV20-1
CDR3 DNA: TGCAGTGCCGTGCAGGTCCGCGGGGAGACCCAGTACTTC
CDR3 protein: CSAVQVRGETQYF

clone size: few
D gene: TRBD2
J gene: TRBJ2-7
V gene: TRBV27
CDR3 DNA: TGTGCCAGCAGTTCAGGGACTAGCGGGAGGGTCGAGCAGTACTTC
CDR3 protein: CASSSGTSGRVEQYF

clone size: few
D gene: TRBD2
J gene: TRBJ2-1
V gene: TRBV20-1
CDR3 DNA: TGCAGTGCTGGAATCGGGACTAGGCTTCTCAATGAGCAGTTCTTC
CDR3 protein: CSAGIGTRLLNEQFF

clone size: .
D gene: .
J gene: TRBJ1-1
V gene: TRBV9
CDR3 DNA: TGTGCCAGCAGCGTAGTAGGGGACCGAAGTGAAGCTTTCTTT
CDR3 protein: CASSVVGDRSEAFF

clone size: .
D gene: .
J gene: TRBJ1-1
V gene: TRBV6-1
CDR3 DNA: TGTGCCAGCAGTGTACAGCTCCGCATGAACACTGAAGCTTTCTTT
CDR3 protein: CASSVQLRMNTEAFF

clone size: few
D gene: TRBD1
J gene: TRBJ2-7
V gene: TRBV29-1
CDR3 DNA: TGCAGCGTTAGGAGGGACAGGTCCTACGAGCAGTACTTC
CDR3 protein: CSVRRDRSYEQYF

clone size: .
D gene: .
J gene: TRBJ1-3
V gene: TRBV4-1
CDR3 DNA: TGCGCCAGCAGCCAAGCCGGGGGCGGTGGAAACACCATATATTTT
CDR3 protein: CASSQAGGGGNTIYF

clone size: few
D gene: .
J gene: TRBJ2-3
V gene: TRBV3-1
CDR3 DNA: TGTGCCAGCAGCCCCCCGGGACTGAAAACAGATACGCAGTATTTT
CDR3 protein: CASSPPGLKTDTQYF

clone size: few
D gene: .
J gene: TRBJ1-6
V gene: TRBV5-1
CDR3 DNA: TGCGCCAGCAGCTTGCAAGGGCAGAATTCACCCCTCCACTTT
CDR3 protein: CASSLQGQNSPLHF

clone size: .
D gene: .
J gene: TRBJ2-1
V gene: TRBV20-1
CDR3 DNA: TGCAGTGCTTGGGCGGCTGGGCAGTTCTTC
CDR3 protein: CSAWAAGQFF

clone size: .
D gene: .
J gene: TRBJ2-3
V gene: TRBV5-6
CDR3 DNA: TGTGCCAGCAGCTTGGCCCAACATCAAAATACGCAGTATTTT
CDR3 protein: CASSLAQHQNTQYF

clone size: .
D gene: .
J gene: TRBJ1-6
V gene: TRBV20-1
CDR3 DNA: TGCAGTGCTGCCCTCGGATCGGCCGCGGATTCACCCCTCCACTTT
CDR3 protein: CSAALGSAADSPLHF

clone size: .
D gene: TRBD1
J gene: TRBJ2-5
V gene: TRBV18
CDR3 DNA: TGTGCCAGCTCACCACCGGACAGGGTCCAAGAGACCCAGTACTTC
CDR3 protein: CASSPPDRVQETQYF

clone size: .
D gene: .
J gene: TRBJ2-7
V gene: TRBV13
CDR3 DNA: TGTGCCAGCAGCTTATTGTCCGGGCGGGATATCTCCTACGAGCAGTACTTC
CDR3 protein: CASSLLSGRDISYEQYF

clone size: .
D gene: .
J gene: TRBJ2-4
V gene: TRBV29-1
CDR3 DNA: TGCAGCGTTGAAGATCTACCACTAGCCAAAAACATTCAGTACTTC
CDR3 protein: CSVEDLPLAKNIQYF

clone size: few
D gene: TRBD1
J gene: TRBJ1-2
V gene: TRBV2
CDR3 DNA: TGTGCCAGCAGCGCCGGGACAGGGTATGGAGGCTACACCTTC
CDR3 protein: CASSAGTGYGGYTF

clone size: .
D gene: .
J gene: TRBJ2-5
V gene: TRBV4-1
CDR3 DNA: TGCGCCAGCAGCCAGGCGGGACAGCAAGAGACCCAGTACTTC
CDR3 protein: CASSQAGQQETQYF

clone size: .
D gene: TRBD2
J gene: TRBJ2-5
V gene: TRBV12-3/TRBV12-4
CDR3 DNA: TGTGCCAGCAGTTTAGATCGGGGGGGGTACCAAGAGACCCAGTACTTC
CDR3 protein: CASSLDRGGYQETQYF

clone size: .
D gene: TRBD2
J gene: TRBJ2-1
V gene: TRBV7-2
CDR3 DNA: TGTGCCAGCAGCTCCCAAACTAGCGGGAGTGAGCAGTTCTTC
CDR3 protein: CASSSQTSGSEQFF

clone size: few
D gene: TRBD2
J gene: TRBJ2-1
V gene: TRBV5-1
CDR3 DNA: TGCGCCAGCAGCTTGGACCTAGCGGGGATCGGTGAGCAGTTCTTC
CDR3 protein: CASSLDLAGIGEQFF

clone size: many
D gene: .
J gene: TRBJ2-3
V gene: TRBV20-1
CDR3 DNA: TGCAGTGCTAGAGTGGAGGGGGGTGGTACGCAGTATTTT
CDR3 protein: CSARVEGGGTQYF

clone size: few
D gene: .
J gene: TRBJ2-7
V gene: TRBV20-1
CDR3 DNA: TGCAGTGCTAGAGATAGGTTGAGTACCTACGAGCAGTACTTC
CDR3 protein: CSARDRLSTYEQYF

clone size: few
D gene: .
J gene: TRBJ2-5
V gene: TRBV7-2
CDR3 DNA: TGTGCCAGCAGCGTAGATTTCGGGGAGACCCAGTACTTC
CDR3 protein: CASSVDFGETQYF

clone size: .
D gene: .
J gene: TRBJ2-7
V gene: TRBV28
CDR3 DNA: TGTGCCAGCAGTTTATCTGTGGACAGTCCAACTTACGAGCAGTACTTC
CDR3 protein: CASSLSVDSPTYEQYF

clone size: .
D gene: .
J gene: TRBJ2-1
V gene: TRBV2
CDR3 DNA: TGTGCCAGCAACGAGGGGGGGTACAATGAGCAGTTCTTC
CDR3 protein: CASNEGGYNEQFF

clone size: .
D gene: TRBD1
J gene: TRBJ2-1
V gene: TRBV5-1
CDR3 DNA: TGCGCCAGCAGCTTGGCCGGGACAGGGGTGGGCAATGAGCAGTTCTTC
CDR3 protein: CASSLAGTGVGNEQFF

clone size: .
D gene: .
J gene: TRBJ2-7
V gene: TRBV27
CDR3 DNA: TGTGCCTCCCGCTCCTACAATGAGCAGTACTTC
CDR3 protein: CASRSYNEQYF

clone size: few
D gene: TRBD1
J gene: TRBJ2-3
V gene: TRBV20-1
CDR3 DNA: TGCAGTGCCCGGGACAGACGGCTTAGCACAGATACGCAGTATTTT
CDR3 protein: CSARDRRLSTDTQYF

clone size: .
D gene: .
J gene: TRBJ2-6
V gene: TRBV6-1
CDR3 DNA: TGTGCCAGCAGACCAGCGGAGAGGGGGTCTGGGGCCAACGTCCTGACTTTC
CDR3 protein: CASRPAERGSGANVLTF

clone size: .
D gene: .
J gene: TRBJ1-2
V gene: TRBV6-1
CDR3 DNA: TGTGCCAGCAGAGCAGACAGGCGCATGGGCTACACCTTC
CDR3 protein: CASRADRRMGYTF

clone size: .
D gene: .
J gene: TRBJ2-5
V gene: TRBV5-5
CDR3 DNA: TGTGCCAGCAGCTCCAATCCAGGGATACAAGAGACCCAGTACTTC
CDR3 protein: CASSSNPGIQETQYF

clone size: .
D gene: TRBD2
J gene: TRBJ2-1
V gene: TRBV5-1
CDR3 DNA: TGCGCCAGCAGCGGTGGAGCGGGAGTCTTGATTGGTGAGCAGTTCTTC
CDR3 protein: CASSGGAGVLIGEQFF

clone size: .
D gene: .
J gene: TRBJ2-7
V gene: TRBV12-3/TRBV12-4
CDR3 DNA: TGTGCCAGCAGTTCGTGGGCAGGCTCCTACGAGCAGTACTTC
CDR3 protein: CASSSWAGSYEQYF

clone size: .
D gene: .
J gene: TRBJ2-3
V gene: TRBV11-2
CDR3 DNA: TGTGCCAGCAGCTTAGCGCTAAATACGCAGTATTTT
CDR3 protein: CASSLALNTQYF

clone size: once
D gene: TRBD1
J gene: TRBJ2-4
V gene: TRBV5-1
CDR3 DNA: TGCGCCAGCAGCTTGGGGGAACCGGGGCGGACAGGATGGAACATTCAGTACTTC
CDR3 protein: CASSLGEPGRTGWNIQYF

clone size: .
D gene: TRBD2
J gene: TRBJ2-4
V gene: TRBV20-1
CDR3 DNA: TGCAGTGCCTCAGTCGGGAGGACGGACATTCAGTACTTC
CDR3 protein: CSASVGRTDIQYF

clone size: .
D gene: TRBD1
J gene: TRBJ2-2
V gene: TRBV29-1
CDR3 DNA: TGCAGCGCCGGACAGGGCACCGGGGAGCTGTTTTTT
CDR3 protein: CSAGQGTGELFF

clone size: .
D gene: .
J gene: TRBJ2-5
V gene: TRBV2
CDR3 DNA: TGTGCCAGCTCTGAGGGGCAAGAGACCCAGTACTTC
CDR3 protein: CASSEGQETQYF

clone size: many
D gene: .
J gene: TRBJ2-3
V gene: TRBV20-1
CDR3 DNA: TGCAGTGCTGCCCCGAGTGGCACAGATACGCAGTATTTT
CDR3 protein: CSAAPSGTDTQYF

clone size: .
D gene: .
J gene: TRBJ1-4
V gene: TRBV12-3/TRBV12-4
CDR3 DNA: TGTGCCAGCAGTTTTGCAGGGTTGGAGGAAAAACTGTTTTTT
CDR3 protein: CASSFAGLEEKLFF

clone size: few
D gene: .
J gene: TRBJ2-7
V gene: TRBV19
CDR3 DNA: TGTGCCAGTAGTCCAGGGTCGGTCGGGGAGCAGTACTTC
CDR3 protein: CASSPGSVGEQYF

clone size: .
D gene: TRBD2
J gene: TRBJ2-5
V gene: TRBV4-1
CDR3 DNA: TGCGCCAGCAGCTCACAAAGCTGGGTAGCGGCGGGAGCAGAGACCCAGTACTTC
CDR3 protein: CASSSQSWVAAGAETQYF

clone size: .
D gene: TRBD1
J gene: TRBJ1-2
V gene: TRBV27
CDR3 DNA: TGTACCAGCAGGGCAGACAGGGAGGCTGGCTACACCTTC
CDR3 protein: CTSRADREAGYTF

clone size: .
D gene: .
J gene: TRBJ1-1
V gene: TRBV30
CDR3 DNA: TGTGCCTGGAGTGTACAGGTCAGGATGAACACTGAAGCTTTCTTT
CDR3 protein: CAWSVQVRMNTEAFF

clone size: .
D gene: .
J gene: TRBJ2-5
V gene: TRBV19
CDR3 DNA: TGTGCCAGTAGTATAGCTAGGGGTGACATGACTAGGCGATATGAGCAGTACTTC
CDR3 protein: CASSIARGDMTRRYEQYF